Listed below are T cell receptor beta chains from one sample, sequenced in a study of metastatic and nonmetastatic thyroid tumors. TCRdb re-clonotyped the PCR reads via MiXCR. The sample carries approximately 12,000 clones, approximately 31% recorded once. Sequenced input: tumor tissue. The receptors were gathered from a male donor with papillary thyroid cancer or a benign thyroid nodule (not recorded which). Some clones in this sample may be carry-over from other donors' samples. Both conserved end residues are part of each CDR3. Fields, in order: J gene, V gene, D gene, clone size, CDR3 DNA, CDR3 protein. The D gene is left open where the match is weak. Rows may omit the clone size; those that give it use once, few, many or a size class.

TRBJ1-1,TRBV7-9,TRBD1,many,TGTGCCAGCAGCCGTGAATCAGGGGGCCGGACTGAAGCTTTCTTT,CASSRESGGRTEAFF
TRBJ1-1,TRBV15,NA,NA,TGTGCCACCAGCAGAGATGGGGGGCGGGACACTGAAGCTTTCTTT,CATSRDGGRDTEAFF
TRBJ2-3,TRBV5-1,TRBD2,NA,TGCGCCAGCAGCTTGGCTAGCGGGGGGGTCGGAGATACGCAGTATTTT,CASSLASGGVGDTQYF
TRBJ2-3,TRBV12-3/TRBV12-4,TRBD2,few,TGTGCCAGCAGTTTTATGGGGCTAGCGGACACAGATACGCAGTATTTT,CASSFMGLADTDTQYF
TRBJ1-6,TRBV6-4,NA,NA,TGTGCCAGCAGTTATGTGTTAAAGGATTTAAACAATTCACCCCTCCACTTT,CASSYVLKDLNNSPLHF
TRBJ2-1,TRBV10-3,NA,NA,TGTGCCATCAGGGGCGTCGGAACCAATGAGCAGTTCTTC,CAIRGVGTNEQFF
TRBJ2-7,TRBV4-1,NA,NA,TGCGCCAGCAGCCGACCAGCAGGGCGCAACGAGCAGTACTTC,CASSRPAGRNEQYF
TRBJ1-1,TRBV3-1,NA,NA,TGTGCCAGCAGCCAAGCGAGCGCAGGGCATGGGGGGGTGAACACTGAAGCTTTCTTT,CASSQASAGHGGVNTEAFF
TRBJ2-7,TRBV7-3,TRBD1,NA,TGTGCCAGCAGCCTCACCGGGACAGGGACCGAGCAGTACTTC,CASSLTGTGTEQYF
TRBJ2-7,TRBV28,NA,NA,TGTGCCAGCAGTTCCTACAGGGTACCCCCCTACGAGCAGTACTTC,CASSSYRVPPYEQYF
TRBJ2-2,TRBV12-3/TRBV12-4,TRBD2,medium-sized,TGTGCCAGCCGGGGGGATGTAGCGCCTTTCGGGGAGCTGTTTTTT,CASRGDVAPFGELFF
TRBJ2-7,TRBV28,NA,NA,TGTGCCAGCAGTTACGGCCTTGGCGAGCAGTACTTC,CASSYGLGEQYF
TRBJ1-1,TRBV5-1,TRBD1,many,TGCGCCAGCGATCAGGGGGGGGGAACTGAAGCTTTCTTT,CASDQGGGTEAFF
TRBJ1-1,TRBV28,NA,medium-sized,TGTGCCAGCAGTATCCCCGGCGATCTGGGCACTGAAGCTTTCTTT,CASSIPGDLGTEAFF
TRBJ2-3,TRBV28,NA,few,TGTGCCAGCAGTGACCCAGGGGTAACCACAGATACGCAGTATTTT,CASSDPGVTTDTQYF
TRBJ2-3,TRBV12-3/TRBV12-4,NA,NA,TGTGCCAGCAGTTTAATCCAGGGACCCACAGATATGCAGTATTTT,CASSLIQGPTDMQYF
TRBJ2-1,TRBV6-1,NA,NA,TGTGCCAGCAGTCCTTCCCTGGACTACAATGAGCAGTTCTTT,CASSPSLDYNEQFF
TRBJ2-7,TRBV28,NA,NA,TGTGCCAGCAGCAGCCGACTTTTTTACTCCTACGAGCAGTACTTC,CASSSRLFYSYEQYF
TRBJ1-1,TRBV19,NA,NA,TGTGCCAGTAATACGGGATACACTGAAGCTTTCTTT,CASNTGYTEAFF
TRBJ2-1,TRBV6-1,NA,many,TGTGCCAGCAGTGAAAAACGGGGCGTCTACTACAATGAGCAGTTCTTC,CASSEKRGVYYNEQFF
TRBJ2-1,TRBV10-2,NA,many,TGCGCCAGCAGTGATTACAATGAGCAGTTCTTC,CASSDYNEQFF
TRBJ1-5,TRBV6-1,NA,NA,TGTGCCAGCAGTCCGTCCCCCTACAGCAACTACAATCAGCCCCAGCATTTT,CASSPSPYSNYNQPQHF